The source of this TCR beta chain is a study of cytomegalovirus exposure and HLA in healthy donors. Study at large: One earlier analysis, a look at roughly 180 million T cells, found some 120 million unique TCR beta sequences. Study-level points and caveats: Confirmation was obtained in vitro that a few CMV-associated chains are specific for CMV antigens.

This clone has a handful of counts. Its specificity is not known. With V trimmed by 5 bases and J by 5 bases, 9 bases remained unmatched. Germline V gives CDR1 KGHSH, CDR2 LQKENI. CDR3 size: 16 residues. It was with 60 Vbeta and 13 Jbeta primers that the PCR ran. TCRdb keeps only in-frame clones here, not all; method: immunoSEQ multiplex PCR. Of approximately 110,000 clones in the sample, approximately 70% were seen once. The gene calls are TRBV18 and TRBJ1-4; 9 bases fit TRBD1. Sequenced: PBMCs. The receptor's source is a man aged 40-50 years in good health and CMV-seropositive. The CDR3 coding sequence is TGTGCCAGCTCATCTCGACTACAGGGGGCGAATGAAAAACTGTTTTTT. It yields the protein CASSSRLQGANEKLFF. Full variable domain (rest looked up from reference TRBV18 and TRBJ1-4): NAGVMQNPRHLVRRRGQEARLRCSPMKGHSHVYWYRQLPEEGLKFMVYLQKENIIDESGMPKERFSAEFPKEGPSILRIQQVVRGDSAAYFCASSSRLQGANEKLFFGSGTQLSVL.